This T cell receptor (beta chain) was documented in a study of multiple sclerosis patients with progressive multifocal leukoencephalopathy. The CDR3 contains 12 residues. Trimming left V 5 bases short and J 6 bases short, with 9 bases between. Germline CDR1 and CDR2: SGHTA and FQGNSA. Time point here: time of PML onset. All PML patients were female, and all patients had earlier interferon beta. At PML onset, T3 blood samples were taken. TCRdb's copy holds only in-frame clones and misses some; the assay was immunoSEQ multiplex PCR. The sample includes approximately 31,000 clones, about 88% of them seen just once.

The TCR comes from a human donor with progressive multifocal leukoencephalopathy. V and J are TRBV7-2 and TRBJ2-3; perhaps TRBD1 as D (5 bases). The source was PBMCs, collected from a patient treated with natalizumab. The CDR3 here is CASSHRFDTQYF. In nucleotides, the CDR3 is TGTGCCAGCAGCCACAGGTTCGATACGCAGTATTTT.